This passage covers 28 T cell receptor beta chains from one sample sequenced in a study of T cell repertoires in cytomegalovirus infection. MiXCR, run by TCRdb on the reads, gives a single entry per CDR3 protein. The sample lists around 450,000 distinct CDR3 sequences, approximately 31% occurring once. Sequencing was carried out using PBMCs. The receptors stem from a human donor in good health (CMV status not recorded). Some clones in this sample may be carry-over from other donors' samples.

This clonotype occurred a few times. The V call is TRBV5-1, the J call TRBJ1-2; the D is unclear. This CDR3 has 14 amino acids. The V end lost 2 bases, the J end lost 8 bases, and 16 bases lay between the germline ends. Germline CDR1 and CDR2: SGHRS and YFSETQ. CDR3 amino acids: CASSLVEHSSGYTF. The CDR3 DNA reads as TGCGCCAGCAGCTTAGTGGAACATTCCTCCGGCTACACCTTC.

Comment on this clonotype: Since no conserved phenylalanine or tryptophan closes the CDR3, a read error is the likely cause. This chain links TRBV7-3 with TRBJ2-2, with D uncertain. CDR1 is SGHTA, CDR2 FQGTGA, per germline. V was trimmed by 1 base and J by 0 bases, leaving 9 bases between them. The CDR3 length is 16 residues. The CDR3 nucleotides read TGTGCCAGCAGCTTAAGTGCGTTCGCGAACACCGGGGAGCTGTTTTGT. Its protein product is CASSLSAFANTGELFC.

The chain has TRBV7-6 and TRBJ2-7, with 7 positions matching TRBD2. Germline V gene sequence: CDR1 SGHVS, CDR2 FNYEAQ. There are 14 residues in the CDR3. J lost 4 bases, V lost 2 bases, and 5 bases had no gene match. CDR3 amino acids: CASSLSASGYEQYF. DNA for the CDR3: TGTGCCAGCAGCTTATCGGCTAGCGGATACGAGCAGTACTTC.

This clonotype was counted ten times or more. As DNA, the CDR3 is TGTGCCAGCAGCTTAGAAGCTACGGCCCACGAGCAGTACTTC. Its protein is CASSLEATAHEQYF. The genes are TRBV7-2 and TRBJ2-7; D gene uncertain. The CDR3 covers 14 residues. Germline V gives CDR1 SGHTA, CDR2 FQGNSA. The germline V and J ends were trimmed by 1 base and 5 bases, with 12 bases remaining between them.

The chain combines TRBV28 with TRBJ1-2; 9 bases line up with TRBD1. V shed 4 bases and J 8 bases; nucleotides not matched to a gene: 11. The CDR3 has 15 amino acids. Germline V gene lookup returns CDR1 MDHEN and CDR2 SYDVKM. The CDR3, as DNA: TGTGCCAGCAGTTCGGGACAGGGCCCCGAGGTGGGCTACACCTTC. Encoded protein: CASSSGQGPEVGYTF.

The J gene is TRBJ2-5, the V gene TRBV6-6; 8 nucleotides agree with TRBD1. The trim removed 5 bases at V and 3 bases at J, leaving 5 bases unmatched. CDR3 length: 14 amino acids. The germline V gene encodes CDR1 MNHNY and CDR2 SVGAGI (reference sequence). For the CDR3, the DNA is TGTGCCAGCAGTAAATCGGACAGGGAAGAGACCCAGTACTTC. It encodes CASSKSDREETQYF.

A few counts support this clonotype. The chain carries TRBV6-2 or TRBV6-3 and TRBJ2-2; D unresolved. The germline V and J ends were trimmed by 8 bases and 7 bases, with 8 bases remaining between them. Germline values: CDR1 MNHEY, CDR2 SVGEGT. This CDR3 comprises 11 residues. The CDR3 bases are TGTGCCAGCGGAACGGGCGGGGAGCTGTTTTTT. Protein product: CASGTGGELFF.

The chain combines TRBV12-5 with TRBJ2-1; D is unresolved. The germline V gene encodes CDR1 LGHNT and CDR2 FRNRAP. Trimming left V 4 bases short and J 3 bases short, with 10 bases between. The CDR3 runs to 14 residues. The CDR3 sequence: CASGSPTYYNEQFF. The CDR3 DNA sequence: TGTGCTAGTGGTTCACCAACTTACTACAATGAGCAGTTCTTC.

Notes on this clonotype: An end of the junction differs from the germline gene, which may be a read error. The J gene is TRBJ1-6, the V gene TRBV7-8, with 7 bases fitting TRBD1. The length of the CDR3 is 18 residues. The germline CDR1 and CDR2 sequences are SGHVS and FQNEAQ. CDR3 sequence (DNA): TGTGCCAGCAGCTTAGGACAGGGCCAAAGCTCCTATAATTCACCCCTCAACTTT. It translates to CASSLGQGQSSYNSPLNF.

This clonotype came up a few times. Here the CDR3 DNA reads TGTGCCAGCACCGGACTGTGGGGCTCCGGGGAGCTGTTTTTT. As protein: CASTGLWGSGELFF. The V and J genes are TRBV6-1 and TRBJ2-2; D may correspond to TRBD1 or TRBD2 (5 bases each). V dropped 7 bases and J dropped 6 bases, with 15 bases sitting between them. The CDR3 spans 14 residues. The germline V gene encodes CDR1 MNHNS and CDR2 SASEGT.

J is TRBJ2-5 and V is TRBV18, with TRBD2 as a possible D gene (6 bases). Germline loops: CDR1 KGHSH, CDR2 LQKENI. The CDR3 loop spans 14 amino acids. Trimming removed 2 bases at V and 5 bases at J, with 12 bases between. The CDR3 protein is CASSPSVAEETQYF. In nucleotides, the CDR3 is TGTGCCAGCTCACCATCCGTAGCGGAGGAGACCCAGTACTTC.

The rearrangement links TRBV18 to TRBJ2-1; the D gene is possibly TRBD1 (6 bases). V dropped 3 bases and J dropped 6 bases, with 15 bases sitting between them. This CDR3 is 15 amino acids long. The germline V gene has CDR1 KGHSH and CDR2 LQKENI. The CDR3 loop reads CASSPQGFGVNEQFF. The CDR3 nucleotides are TGTGCCAGCTCACCGCAGGGGTTTGGGGTCAATGAGCAGTTCTTC.

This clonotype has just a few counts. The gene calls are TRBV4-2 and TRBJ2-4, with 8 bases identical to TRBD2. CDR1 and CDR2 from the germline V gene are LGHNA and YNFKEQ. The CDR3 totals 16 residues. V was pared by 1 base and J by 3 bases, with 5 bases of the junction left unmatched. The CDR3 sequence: CASSQGTGGYKNIQYF. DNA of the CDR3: TGTGCCAGCAGCCAAGGGACGGGGGGGTACAAAAACATTCAGTACTTC.

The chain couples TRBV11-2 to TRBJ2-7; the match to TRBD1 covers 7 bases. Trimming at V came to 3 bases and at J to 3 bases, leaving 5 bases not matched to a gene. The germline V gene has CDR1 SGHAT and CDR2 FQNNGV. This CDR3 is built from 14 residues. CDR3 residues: CASSFRDSYYEQYF. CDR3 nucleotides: TGTGCCAGCAGCTTCCGGGACAGCTACTACGAGCAGTACTTC.

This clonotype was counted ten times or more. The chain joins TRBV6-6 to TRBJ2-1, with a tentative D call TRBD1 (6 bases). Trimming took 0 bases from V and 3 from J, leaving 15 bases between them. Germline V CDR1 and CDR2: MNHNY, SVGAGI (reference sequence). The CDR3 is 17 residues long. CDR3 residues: CASSYSRTVGYYNEQFF. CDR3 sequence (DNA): TGTGCCAGCAGTTACTCTAGGACAGTTGGTTACTACAATGAGCAGTTCTTC.

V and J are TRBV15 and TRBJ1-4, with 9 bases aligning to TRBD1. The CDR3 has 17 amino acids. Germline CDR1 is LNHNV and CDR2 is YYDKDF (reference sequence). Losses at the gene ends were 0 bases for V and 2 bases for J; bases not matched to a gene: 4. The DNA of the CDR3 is TGTGCCACCAGCAGAGATTTAGGGACAGGGACTAATGAAAAACTGTTTTTT. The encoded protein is CATSRDLGTGTNEKLFF.

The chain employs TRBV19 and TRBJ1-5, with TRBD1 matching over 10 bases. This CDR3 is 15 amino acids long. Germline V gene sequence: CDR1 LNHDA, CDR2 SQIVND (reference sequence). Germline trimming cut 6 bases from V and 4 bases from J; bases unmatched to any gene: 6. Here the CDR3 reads CASRESGQGNQPQHF. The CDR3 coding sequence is TGTGCCAGTAGGGAATCGGGACAGGGGAATCAGCCCCAGCATTTT.

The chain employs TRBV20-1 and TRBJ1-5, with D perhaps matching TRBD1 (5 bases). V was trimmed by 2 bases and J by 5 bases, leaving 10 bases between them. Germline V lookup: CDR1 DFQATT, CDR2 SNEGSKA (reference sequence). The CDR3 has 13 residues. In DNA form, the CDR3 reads TGCAGTGCTAGATGGGACGGCGATCAGCCCCAGCATTTT. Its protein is CSARWDGDQPQHF.

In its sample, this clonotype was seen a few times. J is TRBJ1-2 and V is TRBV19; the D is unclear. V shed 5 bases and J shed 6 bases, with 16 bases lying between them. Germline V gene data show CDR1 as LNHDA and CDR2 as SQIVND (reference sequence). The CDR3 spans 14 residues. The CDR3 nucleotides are TGTGCCAGTAGTCACCAGGACCCCTGGGATGGCTACACCTTC. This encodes CASSHQDPWDGYTF.

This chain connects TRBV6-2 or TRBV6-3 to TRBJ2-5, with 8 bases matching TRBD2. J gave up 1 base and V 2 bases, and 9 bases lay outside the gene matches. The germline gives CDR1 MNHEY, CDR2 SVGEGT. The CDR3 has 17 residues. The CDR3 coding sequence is TGTGCCAGCAGTTACAATCCCCGGCGGGGGGTCCAAGAGACCCAGTACTTC. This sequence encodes CASSYNPRRGVQETQYF.

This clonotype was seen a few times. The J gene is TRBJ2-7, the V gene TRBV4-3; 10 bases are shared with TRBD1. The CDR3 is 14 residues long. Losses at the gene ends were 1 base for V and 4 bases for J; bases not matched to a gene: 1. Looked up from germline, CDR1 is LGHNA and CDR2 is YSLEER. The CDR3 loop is CASSQGDRGYEQYF. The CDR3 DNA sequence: TGCGCCAGCAGCCAAGGGGACAGGGGATACGAGCAGTACTTC.

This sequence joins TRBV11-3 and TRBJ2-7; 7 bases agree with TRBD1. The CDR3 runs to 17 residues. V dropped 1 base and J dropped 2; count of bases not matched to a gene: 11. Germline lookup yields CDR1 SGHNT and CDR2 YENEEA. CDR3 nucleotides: TGTGCCAGCAGCTTAGGAGGTGGGACAGATCACCCCTACGAGCAGTACTTC. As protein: CASSLGGGTDHPYEQYF.

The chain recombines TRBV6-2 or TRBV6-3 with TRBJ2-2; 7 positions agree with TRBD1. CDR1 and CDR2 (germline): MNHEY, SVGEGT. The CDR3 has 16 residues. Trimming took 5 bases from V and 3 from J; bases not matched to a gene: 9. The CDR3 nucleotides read TGTGCCAGCAGTCAGACAGGGCCTGGGTACACCGGGGAGCTGTTTTTT. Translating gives CASSQTGPGYTGELFF.

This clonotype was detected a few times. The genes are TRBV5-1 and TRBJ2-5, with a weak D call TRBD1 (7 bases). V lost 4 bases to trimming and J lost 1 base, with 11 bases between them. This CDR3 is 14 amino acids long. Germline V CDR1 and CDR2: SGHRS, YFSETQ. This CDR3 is CASSPRGAQETQYF. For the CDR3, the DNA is TGCGCCAGCAGCCCCAGGGGGGCCCAAGAGACCCAGTACTTC.

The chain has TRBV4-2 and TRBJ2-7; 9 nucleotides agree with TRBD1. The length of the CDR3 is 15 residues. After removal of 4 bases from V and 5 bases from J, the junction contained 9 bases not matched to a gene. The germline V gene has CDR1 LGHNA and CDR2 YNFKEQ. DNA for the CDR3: TGTGCCAGCAGCCGGACCGGGACAGGGTCCGACGAGCAGTACTTC. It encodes CASSRTGTGSDEQYF.

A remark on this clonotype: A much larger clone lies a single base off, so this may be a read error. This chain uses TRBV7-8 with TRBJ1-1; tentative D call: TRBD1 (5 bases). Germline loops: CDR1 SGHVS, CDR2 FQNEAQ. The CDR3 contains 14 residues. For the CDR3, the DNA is TGTGCCAGCAGCCTAAGACCACTGGACACTGGAGCTTTCTTT. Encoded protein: CASSLRPLDTGAFF.

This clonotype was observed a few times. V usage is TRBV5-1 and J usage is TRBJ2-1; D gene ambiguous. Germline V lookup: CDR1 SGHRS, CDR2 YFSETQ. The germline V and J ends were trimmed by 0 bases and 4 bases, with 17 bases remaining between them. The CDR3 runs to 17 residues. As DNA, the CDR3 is TGCGCCAGCAGCTTGGTTGCTGGGCCGACCGGATACAATGAGCAGTTCTTC. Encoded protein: CASSLVAGPTGYNEQFF. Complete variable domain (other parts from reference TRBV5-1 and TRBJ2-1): KAGVTQTPRYLIKTRGQQVTLSCSPISGHRSVSWYQQTPGQGLQFLFEYFSETQRNKGNFPGRFSGRQFSNSRSEMNVSTLELGDSALYLCASSLVAGPTGYNEQFFGPGTRLTVL.

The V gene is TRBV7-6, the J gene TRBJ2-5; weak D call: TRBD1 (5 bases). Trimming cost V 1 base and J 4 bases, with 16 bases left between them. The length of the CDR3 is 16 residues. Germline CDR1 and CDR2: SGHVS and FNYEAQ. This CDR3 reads CASSLGPGPERETQYF. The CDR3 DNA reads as TGTGCCAGCAGCTTAGGGCCAGGGCCAGAGAGAGAGACCCAGTACTTC.